The entry below gives a single TCR beta chain sequence along with its context. Its antigen is unknown. These data originate in a study of OX40 agonist ivuxolimab in advanced cancers. Study at large: Patients took ivuxolimab, an agonistic anti-OX40 (CD134) antibody.

TCRdb's copy holds only in-frame clones and misses some; the assay was immunoSEQ multiplex PCR. The sample comprises about 19,000 clones, 77% of which are singletons, and roughly 20% rests with the top ten. The ends were cut back, 5 bases at V and 9 bases at J, with 10 bases in the middle. CDR3 length: 11 residues. Per germline, CDR1 MNHNY and CDR2 SVGAGI (reference sequence). Study-wide results and limits: Nonresponders included some who also had low normalized T-cell clonal expansion. Clonal expansion by week 6 occurred in CD4+ and CD8+ blood T cells (at 0.1 to 3.0 mg/kg).

Sampling of blood occurred at baseline, cycle 4 day 1, and cycle 7 day 1. The TCR originated in an adult with an advanced solid tumor such as melanoma, head and neck, liver or kidney cancer. This chain uses TRBV6-6 with TRBJ2-5; no reliable D call. This sample comprised CD4+ or CD8+ T cells sorted from blood, obtained in a trial of the OX40 agonist ivuxolimab. CDR3 amino acids: CASSPLVAQYF. CDR3 nucleotide sequence: TGTGCCAGCAGTCCTCTGGTAGCCCAGTACTTC.